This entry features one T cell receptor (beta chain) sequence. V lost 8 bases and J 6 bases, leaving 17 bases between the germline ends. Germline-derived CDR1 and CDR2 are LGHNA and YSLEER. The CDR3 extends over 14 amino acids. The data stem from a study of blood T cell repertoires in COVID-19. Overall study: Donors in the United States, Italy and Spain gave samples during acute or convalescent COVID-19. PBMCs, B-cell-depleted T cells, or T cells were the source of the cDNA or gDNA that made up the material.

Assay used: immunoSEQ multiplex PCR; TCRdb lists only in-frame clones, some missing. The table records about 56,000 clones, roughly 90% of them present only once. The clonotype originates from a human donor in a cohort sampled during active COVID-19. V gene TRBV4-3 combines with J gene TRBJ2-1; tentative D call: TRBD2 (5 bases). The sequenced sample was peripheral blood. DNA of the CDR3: TGCGCCAGCCGCCCTATGTTTGGAGGCAATGAGCAGTTCTTC. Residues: CASRPMFGGNEQFF.